This entry lists 9 T cell receptor beta chains sequenced from one sample in a study of blood T cell repertoires in COVID-19. The method was immunoSEQ multiplex PCR; TCRdb's version includes in-frame clones alone and lacks a portion of them. The repertoire holds about 130,000 clones, about 85% seen once, with 5% in the top ten. The sample taken for sequencing was peripheral blood. The receptor source for this set is a woman in her 70s with COVID-19, enrolled during active disease.

The chain uses TRBV2 and TRBJ2-1; possible D gene TRBD2, 6 bases. CDR3 size: 16 residues. Trimming took 8 bases from V and 7 from J, leaving 24 bases between them. Germline-derived CDR1 and CDR2 are SNHLY and FYNNEI. The CDR3 is CASGTRWDSYGNEQFF. The CDR3 DNA follows: TGTGCCAGCGGAACCCGGTGGGACTCGTACGGTAATGAGCAGTTCTTC.

The V and J genes are TRBV28 and TRBJ1-2, with a possible D match to TRBD1 (5 bases). The CDR3 sequence is 12 residues long. Trimming shortened V by 7 bases and J by 6 bases, and 12 bases separated the two germline ends. Germline CDR1 reads MDHEN; CDR2 reads SYDVKM. As DNA, the CDR3 is TGTGCCAGCATTCAGGGCCGGAATGGCTACACCTTC. Protein: CASIQGRNGYTF.

This clone has just one count. The chain links TRBV27 to TRBJ1-6; D gene uncertain. The germline gives CDR1 MNHEY, CDR2 SMNVEV (reference sequence). The CDR3 is 14 amino acids. V shed 1 base and J shed 11 bases, with 12 bases lying between them. CDR3 region: CASSLLAGKTPLHF. The CDR3 DNA sequence: TGTGCCAGCAGTTTATTAGCGGGAAAGACACCCCTCCACTTT.

The V gene is TRBV9, the J gene TRBJ1-2; 11 nucleotides line up with TRBD1. The J segment lost 4 bases and the V segment lost 4 bases, leaving 6 bases of the junction unmatched. The CDR3 sequence is 15 residues long. Germline CDR1 and CDR2: SGDLS and YYNGEE. The CDR3 bases are TGTGCCAGCAGCATCCGGACAGGGGGCATCTATGGCTACACCTTC. Translated: CASSIRTGGIYGYTF.

This chain links TRBV28 with TRBJ1-6, with D unclear. This CDR3 region has 15 residues. Trimming removed 8 bases from V and 10 bases from J, with 21 bases in between. Germline CDR1 MDHEN, CDR2 SYDVKM. The CDR3, as DNA: TGTGCCAGCCTAAACTCTGGCGGGGTGGAATCACCCCTCCACTTT. Its translation is CASLNSGGVESPLHF.

The V call is TRBV19, the J call TRBJ2-3; TRBD1 might be the D (6 bases). The V end was cut by 3 bases, the J end by 2 bases, with 15 bases between. CDR3 length equals 16 residues. CDR1 and CDR2 from the germline V gene are LNHDA and SQIVND (reference sequence). The CDR3 spells CASSIRLTGYTDTQYF. CDR3 nucleotide sequence: TGTGCCAGTAGTATCCGGTTGACAGGATACACAGATACGCAGTATTTT.

The chain carries TRBV12-3 or TRBV12-4 and TRBJ1-3; D gene uncertain. Trimming cost V 3 bases and J 5 bases, with 5 bases left between them. This CDR3 is built from 12 residues. The CDR3 loop reads CASSFGRNTIYF. The CDR3 coding sequence is TGTGCCAGCAGTTTCGGGAGAAACACCATATATTTT.

The chain carries TRBV20-1 and TRBJ1-6; tentative D call: TRBD1 (5 bases). The germline V gene has CDR1 DFQATT and CDR2 SNEGSKA (reference sequence). With 3 bases removed from V and 7 bases from J, the gap between germline ends came to 10 bases. The CDR3 is 13 amino acids. CDR3 sequence reads: CSASPTANSPLHF. Written as DNA, the CDR3 is TGCAGTGCTAGTCCGACAGCAAATTCACCCCTCCACTTT.

The chain uses TRBV9 and TRBJ2-1; D is perhaps TRBD2 (5 bases). Germline lookup yields CDR1 SGDLS and CDR2 YYNGEE. Trimming removed 0 bases at V and 2 bases at J, with 12 bases between. The CDR3 is 16 amino acids. CDR3 DNA sequence: TGTGCCAGCAGCGTAGACTGGCGGGTCGCCTACAATGAGCAGTTCTTC. Its protein product is CASSVDWRVAYNEQFF.